The 10 T cell receptor beta chains reported below all come from one sample, sequenced in a study of T cells in Graves' hyperthyroidism and ophthalmopathy. Amplification targeted TCR beta CDR3 regions from RNA transcripts. A set of HTBI primers served as the primers for a first-round RT-PCR of the TCR CDR3. TCRdb redid the calling of the multiplex PCR reads with MiXCR, one entry per CDR3 protein. The sample includes about 410,000 distinct CDR3 sequences, approximately 14% of them seen just once. Material for sequencing was blood. The receptors were gathered from a man aged 18 to 30 with Graves' ophthalmopathy.

This clonotype was counted a few times. The V gene is TRBV20-1, the J gene TRBJ1-5, with 10 bases fitting TRBD1. The V gene's germline CDR1 is DFQATT and CDR2 SNEGSKA (reference sequence). The length of the CDR3 is 13 residues. V lost 6 bases and J lost 7; bases outside the gene matches: 6. The DNA of the CDR3 is TGCAGTGCCCCAGGACAGGGGGAACAGCCCCAGCATTTT. Residues: CSAPGQGEQPQHF.

This clonotype was detected ten times or more. The V and J genes are TRBV3-1 and TRBJ2-7; 11 positions match TRBD2. The CDR3 length is 16 residues. Germline CDR1 reads LGHDT; CDR2 reads YNNKEL (reference sequence). The J segment lost 9 bases and the V segment lost 2 bases, leaving 12 bases of the junction unmatched. CDR3 region: CASSQNGPSGRSGQYF. DNA of the CDR3: TGTGCCAGCAGCCAAAATGGGCCTAGCGGGAGGAGCGGGCAGTACTTC.

The chain joins TRBV13 to TRBJ1-5; 9 bases line up with TRBD1. CDR1 and CDR2 (germline): PRHDT, FYEKMQ (reference sequence). This CDR3 comprises 11 residues. V dropped 5 bases and J dropped 14; count of bases not matched to a gene: 4. CDR3 amino acids: CASSTGQGEHF. The CDR3 region has the DNA TGTGCCAGCAGCACGGGACAGGGCGAGCATTTT.

J is TRBJ2-3 and V is TRBV5-4; weak D call: TRBD2 (5 bases). Trimming shortened V by 0 bases and J by 0 bases, and 11 bases separated the two germline ends. The germline V gene has CDR1 SGHNT and CDR2 YYREEE (reference sequence). This CDR3 comprises 16 residues. The CDR3 spells CASSLGAGVSTDTQYF. DNA of the CDR3: TGTGCCAGCAGCTTGGGGGCCGGGGTAAGCACAGATACGCAGTATTTT. The full variable domain, rest sourced from reference TRBV5-4 and TRBJ2-3, is ETGVTQSPTHLIKTRGQQVTLRCSSQSGHNTVSWYQQALGQGPQFIFQYYREEENGRGNFPPRFSGLQFPNYSSELNVNALELDDSALYLCASSLGAGVSTDTQYFGPGTRLTVL.

This chain uses TRBV19 with TRBJ1-4; 10 bases are shared with TRBD1. The germline V gene encodes CDR1 LNHDA and CDR2 SQIVND (reference sequence). This CDR3 has 14 amino acids. Germline trimming cut 5 bases from V and 7 bases from J; bases unmatched to any gene: 4. CDR3 protein: CASSWGQGTEKLFF. Written as DNA, the CDR3 is TGTGCCAGTAGTTGGGGACAGGGGACTGAAAAACTGTTTTTT.

Worth noting for this clonotype: A much larger clone is a single base away; this may be a read error. The V call is TRBV6-2 or TRBV6-3, the J call TRBJ2-7; 8 bases agree with TRBD2. The length of the CDR3 is 14 residues. The V gene's germline CDR1 is MNHEY and CDR2 SVGEGT. The CDR3 nucleotides read TGTGCCGGCAGTTACGGGAGGGGGGGTTACGAGCAGTACTTC. Translation gives CAGSYGRGGYEQYF.

This clonotype was picked up many times. The V and J genes are TRBV5-5 and TRBJ1-2, with D possibly being TRBD1 (5 bases). The CDR3 runs 13 residues. The V end lost 2 bases, the J end lost 2 bases, and 7 bases lay between the germline ends. Germline values: CDR1 SGHKS, CDR2 YYEKEE (reference sequence). The CDR3 here is CASSFKGNYGYTF. In nucleotides, the CDR3 is TGTGCCAGCAGCTTCAAGGGGAACTATGGCTACACCTTC.

The sample holds many counts of this clonotype. CDR3 loop: CSAEGTSGSYEQYF. The CDR3 DNA reads TGCAGTGCTGAAGGGACTAGCGGGAGCTACGAGCAGTACTTC. V gene TRBV20-1 combines with J gene TRBJ2-7, with 14 bases aligning to TRBD2. Looked up from germline, CDR1 is DFQATT and CDR2 is SNEGSKA (reference sequence). V was clipped by 5 bases and J by 3 bases; unmatched bases: 3. The CDR3 is 14 amino acids.

The V gene is TRBV11-2, the J gene TRBJ2-5; TRBD1 or TRBD2 may be the D gene (6 bases each). CDR3 length equals 14 residues. Germline V lookup: CDR1 SGHAT, CDR2 FQNNGV. Trimming removed 8 bases at V and 5 bases at J, with 18 bases between. Here the CDR3 reads CASHLAGGRETQYF. DNA of the CDR3: TGTGCCAGCCACTTGGCCGGGGGCCGGGAGACCCAGTACTTC.

The chain employs TRBV19 and TRBJ1-6; 8 bases agree with TRBD1. Germline V gives CDR1 LNHDA, CDR2 SQIVND (reference sequence). CDR3 length equals 16 residues. Trimming cost V 5 bases and J 3 bases; bases outside gene matches: 6. DNA for the CDR3: TGTGCCAGTAGTGACGAAGGACAGGGCTATAATTCACCCCTCCACTTT. Residues: CASSDEGQGYNSPLHF.